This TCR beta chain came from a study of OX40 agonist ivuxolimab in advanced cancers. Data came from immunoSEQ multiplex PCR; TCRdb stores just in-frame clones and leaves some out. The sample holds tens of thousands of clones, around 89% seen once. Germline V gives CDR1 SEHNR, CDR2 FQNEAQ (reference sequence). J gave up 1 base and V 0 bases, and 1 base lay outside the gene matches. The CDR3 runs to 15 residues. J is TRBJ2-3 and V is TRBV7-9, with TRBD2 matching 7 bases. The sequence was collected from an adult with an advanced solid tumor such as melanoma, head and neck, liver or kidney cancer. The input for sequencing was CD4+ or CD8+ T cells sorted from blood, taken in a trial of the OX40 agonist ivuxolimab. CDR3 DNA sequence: TGTGCCAGCAGCTTAGCAACTAGCGGCACAGATACGCAGTATTTT. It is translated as CASSLATSGTDTQYF. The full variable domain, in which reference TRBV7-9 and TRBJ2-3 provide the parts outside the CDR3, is DTGVSQNPRHKITKRGQNVTFRCDPISEHNRLYWYRQTLGQGPEFLTYFQNEAQLEKSRLLSDRFSAERPKGSFSTLEIQRTEQGDSAMYLCASSLATSGTDTQYFGPGTRLTVL.